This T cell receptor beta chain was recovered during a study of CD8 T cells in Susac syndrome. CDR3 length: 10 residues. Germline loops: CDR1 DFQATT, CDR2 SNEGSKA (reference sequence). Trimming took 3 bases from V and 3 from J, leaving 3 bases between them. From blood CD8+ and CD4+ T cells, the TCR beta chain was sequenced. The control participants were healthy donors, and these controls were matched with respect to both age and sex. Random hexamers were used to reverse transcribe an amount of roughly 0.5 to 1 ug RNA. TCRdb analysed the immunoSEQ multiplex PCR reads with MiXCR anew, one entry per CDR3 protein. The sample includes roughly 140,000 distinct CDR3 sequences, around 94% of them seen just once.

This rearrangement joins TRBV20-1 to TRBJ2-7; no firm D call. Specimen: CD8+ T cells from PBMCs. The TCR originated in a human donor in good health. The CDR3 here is CSARYYEQYF. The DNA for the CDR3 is TGCAGTGCTAGGTACTACGAGCAGTACTTC.